This T cell receptor beta chain was sequenced for a study of PD-1 blockade in classical Hodgkin lymphoma. Study background: Patients were infused with nivolumab 3 mg/kg every 2 weeks. General observations from the study: According to reports, newly diagnosed patients had lower baseline TCR diversity than healthy donors, and relapsed/refractory patients had lower baseline TCR diversity still. Possibly reflecting disease activity or prior therapy, repertoire differences have causes that remain undefined.

Sequencing was performed with immunoSEQ multiplex PCR; in TCRdb, only in-frame clones are kept and a portion is missing. The sample includes some 21,000 clones, 74% seen only once; the top ten take 20% to 25%. All the patients suffered relapse after autologous stem cell transplantation, and brentuximab vedotin exposure differed. A note on this clone: Its antigen is unidentified.

The junction had 4 bases not matched to a gene; V was cut back by 4 bases and J by 7 bases. Germline assignment: CDR1 SEHNR and CDR2 FQNEAQ (reference sequence). The CDR3 loop spans 14 amino acids. The sample was peripheral blood mononuclear cells (PBMCs), taken at baseline. This sequence was found in a human donor with classical Hodgkin lymphoma. The chain carries TRBV7-9 and TRBJ1-6; TRBD1 matches 7 bases. The CDR3 DNA sequence: TGTGCCAGCAGCTCCGGACAGGAAAATTCACCCCTCCACTTT. The encoded protein is CASSSGQENSPLHF.